A single sample gave rise to the 5 T cell receptor beta chains below, sequenced in a study of T-cell memory formation after mild COVID-19. Each CDR3 protein is one row after TCRdb ran MiXCR on the 5' RACE reads. The sample contains about 470,000 distinct CDR3 sequences, more than 20% of which appear only once. Sequencing was performed on PBMCs or a T cell subset sorted from them (not recorded which). The receptors originated from an adult woman who had mild COVID-19 (a few samples of this study predate the infection). Cell type and time point are not known.

This clonotype occurred a few times. The chain couples TRBV6-5 to TRBJ2-1, with D perhaps matching TRBD2 (6 bases). This CDR3 contains 15 residues. Germline values: CDR1 MNHEY, CDR2 SVGAGI. V lost 0 bases to trimming and J lost 6 bases, with 12 bases between them. CDR3 nucleotides: TGTGCCAGCAGTTACTCCGGGACTCGGCGCAATGAGCAGTTCTTC. Translated: CASSYSGTRRNEQFF.

This clonotype has only a few counts. This sequence joins TRBV6-6 and TRBJ2-3; the D is unclear. CDR3 length: 10 amino acids. Germline lookup yields CDR1 MNHNY and CDR2 SVGAGI (reference sequence). Trimming pared 8 bases from V and 9 bases from J, leaving 9 bases between. Written as DNA, the CDR3 is TGTGCCAGCCTACAATGGACGCAGTATTTT. The encoded protein is CASLQWTQYF.

This clonotype has only a few counts. J is TRBJ1-2 and V is TRBV19; D remains unclear. The germline V gene has CDR1 LNHDA and CDR2 SQIVND (reference sequence). Trimming left V 3 bases short and J 1 base short, with 0 bases between. The CDR3 has 11 residues. DNA for the CDR3: TGTGCCAGTAGTATTAACTATGGCTACACCTTC. This gives the protein CASSINYGYTF.

The V and J genes are TRBV12-3 or TRBV12-4 and TRBJ1-4; D remains unclear. The CDR3 covers 16 residues. V shed 6 bases and J shed 0 bases, with 14 bases lying between them. The CDR3, as DNA: TGTGCCAGCAGACTCACGGGAGGGCCAACTAATGAAAAACTGTTTTTT. Encoded protein: CASRLTGGPTNEKLFF.

The gene calls are TRBV5-5 and TRBJ2-3; no clear D gene. V was clipped by 1 base and J by 2 bases, with 11 bases between them. The V gene's germline CDR1 is SGHKS and CDR2 YYEKEE (reference sequence). The CDR3 sequence is 15 residues long. The CDR3 nucleotides are TGTGCCAGCAGCTTGCGCTCCGGCTCCACAGATACGCAGTATTTT. It codes for CASSLRSGSTDTQYF.